The source of this T cell receptor (beta chain) is a study of blood T cell repertoires in COVID-19. Study in general: Sites in the United States, Italy and Spain provided acute and convalescent COVID-19 samples. T cells, B-cell-depleted T cells, or PBMCs provided the cDNA or gDNA that served as material.

In the original processing: Amplification of reference gene primers provided the estimated nucleated cell counts. Generated by immunoSEQ multiplex PCR, the TCRdb table keeps only in-frame clones and is missing some. D and trimming come from the DNA, and the V and J calls and clone size come from that table. The sample records about 44,000 clones, around 84% being singletons. V lost 5 bases to trimming and J lost 13 bases, with 18 bases between them. This CDR3 region has 14 residues. Germline values: CDR1 MNHEY, CDR2 SVGEGT. The V and J genes are TRBV6-2 or TRBV6-3 and TRBJ1-6, with a weak D call TRBD1 (6 bases). Sequenced sample: peripheral blood. The TCR was taken from a human donor in a cohort sampled during active COVID-19. CDR3 coding DNA: TGTGCCAGCAGTGACCCGATGGACAGCCAGCCCCTCCACTTT. It translates to CASSDPMDSQPLHF.